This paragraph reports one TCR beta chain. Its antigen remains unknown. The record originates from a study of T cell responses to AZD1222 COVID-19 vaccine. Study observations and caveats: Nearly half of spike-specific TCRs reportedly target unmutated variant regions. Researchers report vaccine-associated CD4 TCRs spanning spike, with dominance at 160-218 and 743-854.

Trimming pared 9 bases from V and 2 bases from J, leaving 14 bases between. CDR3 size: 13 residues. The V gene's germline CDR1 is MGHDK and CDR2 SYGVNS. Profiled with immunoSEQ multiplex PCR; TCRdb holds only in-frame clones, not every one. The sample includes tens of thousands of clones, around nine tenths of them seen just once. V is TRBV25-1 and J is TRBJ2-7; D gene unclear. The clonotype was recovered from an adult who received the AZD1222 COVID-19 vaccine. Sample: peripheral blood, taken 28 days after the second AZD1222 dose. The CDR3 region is CARRWIRAYEQYF. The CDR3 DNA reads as TGTGCCAGGAGGTGGATCAGAGCCTACGAGCAGTACTTC.